Each of the 16 T cell receptor beta chains below was sequenced from the same sample in a study of T cell responses to AZD1222 COVID-19 vaccine. The data were produced by immunoSEQ multiplex PCR, yet TCRdb's version contains in-frame clones alone and is incomplete. The table lists approximately 110,000 clones, roughly 90% of them singletons. The sequencing used peripheral blood, collected on day 0 of AZD1222 vaccination. The source is an adult in good health.

The chain carries TRBV6-5 and TRBJ1-5; 7 nucleotides line up with TRBD1. This CDR3 has 14 residues. Looked up from germline, CDR1 is MNHEY and CDR2 is SVGAGI. V was pared by 6 bases and J by 3 bases, with 5 bases of the junction left unmatched. In DNA form, the CDR3 reads TGTGCCAGCAGCACTGGGACAGCCAATCAGCCCCAGCATTTT. Protein product: CASSTGTANQPQHF.

The genes are TRBV4-3 and TRBJ2-4; possibly TRBD2 for D (6 bases). CDR1 and CDR2 (germline): LGHNA, YSLEER. V was trimmed by 1 base and J by 0 bases, leaving 13 bases between them. This CDR3 comprises 17 residues. This CDR3 reads CASSQGAAEGAKNIQYF. In DNA, the CDR3 is TGCGCCAGCAGCCAAGGGGCAGCGGAGGGAGCCAAAAACATTCAGTACTTC.

V and J are TRBV19 and TRBJ2-2; 8 positions agree with TRBD1. In germline, CDR1 is LNHDA, CDR2 SQIVND (reference sequence). The CDR3 has 14 amino acids. Trimming at V came to 3 bases and at J to 5 bases, leaving 2 bases not matched to a gene. In nucleotides, the CDR3 is TGTGCCAGTAGTATCAGGGGGCAGACCGGGGAGCTGTTTTTT. This gives the protein CASSIRGQTGELFF.

The genes are TRBV28 and TRBJ1-4; 8 nucleotides agree with TRBD1. The V gene's germline CDR1 is MDHEN and CDR2 SYDVKM. The V and J ends lost 5 bases and 8 bases, in that order; junction bases with no gene match: 10. This CDR3 has 15 amino acids. The CDR3 nucleotides read TGTGCCAGCAGTCCCACAGGGGGAGTATGGGAAAAACTGTTTTTT. It codes for CASSPTGGVWEKLFF.

J is TRBJ2-7 and V is TRBV11-2; D tentatively fits TRBD1 or TRBD2 (5 bases each). CDR1 is SGHAT and CDR2 is FQNNGV in the germline V gene. Trimming cost V 4 bases and J 1 base, with 11 bases left between them. The CDR3 has 14 residues. CDR3 DNA sequence: TGTGCCAGCAGCTCCCGGGACCGATCCTACGAGCAGTACTTC. It translates to CASSSRDRSYEQYF.

The J gene is TRBJ1-1, the V gene TRBV5-1; no definite D call. V was clipped by 1 base and J by 1 base, with 8 bases between them. The V gene's germline CDR1 is SGHRS and CDR2 YFSETQ. CDR3 size: 14 residues. CDR3 bases: TGCGCCAGCAGCTTGCTTGGAGGGAACACTGAAGCTTTCTTT. Protein: CASSLLGGNTEAFF.

This chain connects TRBV18 to TRBJ2-7; TRBD1 aligns across 10 bases. J was trimmed by 4 bases and V by 6 bases; bases with no gene match: 12. Germline lookup yields CDR1 KGHSH and CDR2 LQKENI. This CDR3 contains 16 residues. CDR3: CASSQSQPGQGYEQYF. The CDR3 DNA sequence: TGTGCCAGCTCTCAAAGCCAGCCGGGACAGGGGTACGAGCAGTACTTC.

The V and J genes are TRBV6-5 and TRBJ1-4, with a tentative D call TRBD1 (5 bases). Per the germline V gene, CDR1 is MNHEY and CDR2 is SVGAGI. With 2 bases removed from V and 8 bases from J, the gap between germline ends came to 12 bases. This CDR3 has 14 residues. Here the CDR3 reads CASSYGGTREKLFF. DNA of the CDR3: TGTGCCAGCAGTTACGGGGGGACGAGGGAAAAACTGTTTTTT.

J is TRBJ2-3 and V is TRBV9; 9 bases agree with TRBD2. Germline loops: CDR1 SGDLS, CDR2 YYNGEE. The CDR3 sequence is 16 residues long. With 0 bases clipped from V and 5 bases from J, the junction kept 7 bases outside the gene matches. DNA for the CDR3: TGTGCCAGCAGCGTAGTGATTAGCGGGGGAATAGATACGCAGTATTTT. Its protein is CASSVVISGGIDTQYF.

The count of this clone is one. The chain is built from TRBV19 and TRBJ1-2; 7 positions match TRBD1. Per the germline V gene, CDR1 is LNHDA and CDR2 is SQIVND (reference sequence). V was pared by 5 bases and J by 4 bases, with 4 bases of the junction left unmatched. This CDR3 has 13 amino acids. CDR3 sequence reads: CASSRDRPYGYTF. DNA of the CDR3: TGTGCCAGTAGTCGGGACAGACCCTATGGCTACACCTTC.

This rearrangement joins TRBV27 to TRBJ2-3; D gene unclear. Trimming pared 0 bases from V and 2 bases from J, leaving 3 bases between. The CDR3 consists of 13 residues. CDR1 and CDR2 (germline): MNHEY, SMNVEV (reference sequence). This CDR3 reads CASSLSATDTQYF. CDR3 sequence (DNA): TGTGCCAGCAGTTTATCGGCCACAGATACGCAGTATTTT.

The genes are TRBV11-3 and TRBJ2-7; D is perhaps TRBD1 (7 bases). The ends were cut back, 5 bases at V and 3 bases at J, with 17 bases in the middle. CDR3 length: 15 residues. Per germline, CDR1 SGHNT and CDR2 YENEEA. CDR3 sequence reads: CASSPGGQQNYEQYF. The CDR3 DNA sequence: TGTGCCAGCAGCCCCGGGGGACAGCAAAACTACGAGCAGTACTTC.

This chain joins TRBV5-1 and TRBJ2-2; unclear D gene. This CDR3 is 15 amino acids long. The V gene lost 0 bases and the J gene lost 4 bases, with 10 bases spanning the gap. Germline V gives CDR1 SGHRS, CDR2 YFSETQ. CDR3: CASSLAGDGTGELFF. Written as DNA, the CDR3 is TGCGCCAGCAGCTTGGCTGGGGATGGCACCGGGGAGCTGTTTTTT.

The gene calls are TRBV30 and TRBJ2-7; TRBD2 matches at 8 bases. This CDR3 is built from 14 residues. The V gene's germline CDR1 is GTSNPN and CDR2 SVGIG (reference sequence). The J segment lost 9 bases and the V segment lost 0 bases, leaving 10 bases of the junction unmatched. In nucleotides, the CDR3 is TGTGCCTGGAGTGTAGCGGGAGTTGGGGTTGGGCAGTACTTC. Amino acids: CAWSVAGVGVGQYF. The full variable domain, rest sourced from reference TRBV30 and TRBJ2-7, is SQTIHQWPATLVQPVGSPLSLECTVEGTSNPNLYWYRQAAGRGLQLLFYSVGIGQISSEVPQNLSASRPQDRQFILSSKKLLLSDSGFYLCAWSVAGVGVGQYFGPGTRLTVT.

The chain couples TRBV5-7 to TRBJ2-7; 7 bases are shared with TRBD2. TRBV5-7 is assigned to the ORF class and has an uncertain function. The CDR3 loop spans 15 amino acids. Trimming cost V 6 bases and J 3 bases; bases outside gene matches: 12. CDR3 DNA: TGTGCCAGCACTAGCAGGACTAGACCCCACTACGAGCAGTACTTC. It is translated as CASTSRTRPHYEQYF.

The CDR3 DNA is TGTGCCAGCAGTTCAAGACAGGGTTCCACCTACGAGCAGTACTTC. This encodes CASSSRQGSTYEQYF. V and J are TRBV6-5 and TRBJ2-7; 7 bases line up with TRBD1. The length of the CDR3 is 15 residues. The junction had 8 bases not matched to a gene; V was cut back by 4 bases and J by 2 bases. Germline CDR1 and CDR2: MNHEY and SVGAGI.